This T cell receptor (beta chain) derives from a study of cytomegalovirus exposure and HLA in healthy donors. The primer mix had 60 Vbeta and 13 Jbeta primers. The method was immunoSEQ multiplex PCR; TCRdb's version includes in-frame clones alone and lacks a portion of them. The table lists about 190,000 clones, more than 65% of them singletons. Only a few counts were recorded for this clone. The donors (healthy individuals) were bone marrow donors. Input material: PBMCs. The clonotype was recovered from a woman in her twenties or thirties in good health and CMV-seropositive.

The DNA of the CDR3 is TGTGCCAGCTCACCACCTTCAAGCGGGAGGGCCAATGAGCAGTTCTTC. Amino acids: CASSPPSSGRANEQFF. The chain employs TRBV18 and TRBJ2-1; 10 nucleotides line up with TRBD2. V lost 0 bases to trimming and J lost 6 bases; unmatched junction nucleotides: 5. Per the germline V gene, CDR1 is KGHSH and CDR2 is LQKENI. The CDR3 has 16 amino acids.